This T cell receptor (beta chain) stems from a study of T cell responses to AZD1222 COVID-19 vaccine. Findings and limits, study-wide: Receipt of two AZD1222 doses was followed by a rise in Spike-specific TCR breadth and depth. Spike was spanned by vaccine-associated CD4 TCRs, which were dominant at 160-218 and 743-854. There were mostly white British donors and more females than males, and clonal diversity was possibly underestimated.

A word on this clone: As yet, its antigen is unknown.

The CDR3 extends over 15 amino acids. Germline assignment: CDR1 SGHDT and CDR2 YYEEEE. J was trimmed by 2 bases and V by 4 bases; bases with no gene match: 6. Clones were read by immunoSEQ multiplex PCR, and TCRdb kept only the in-frame ones, dropping some. This sample has some 84,000 clones; around 86% occur once, and the top ten carry approximately 8%. The TCR was taken from an adult in good health. The starting material was peripheral blood, obtained on day 0 of AZD1222 vaccination. The chain links TRBV5-6 to TRBJ2-3; 8 positions match TRBD2. In DNA, the CDR3 is TGTGCCAGCAGCCGACCTAGCGGGTACACAGATACGCAGTATTTT. The encoded protein is CASSRPSGYTDTQYF.